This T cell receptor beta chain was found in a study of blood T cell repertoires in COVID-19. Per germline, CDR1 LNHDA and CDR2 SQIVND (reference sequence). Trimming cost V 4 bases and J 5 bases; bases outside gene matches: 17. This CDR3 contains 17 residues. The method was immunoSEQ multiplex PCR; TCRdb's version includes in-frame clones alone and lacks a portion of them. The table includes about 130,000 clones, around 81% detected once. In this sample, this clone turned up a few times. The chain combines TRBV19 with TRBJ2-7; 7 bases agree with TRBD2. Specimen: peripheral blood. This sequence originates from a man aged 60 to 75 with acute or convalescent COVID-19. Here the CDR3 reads CASSRITGGGSPNEQYF. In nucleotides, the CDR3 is TGTGCCAGTAGTAGGATAACAGGTGGCGGGAGTCCCAACGAGCAGTACTTC.